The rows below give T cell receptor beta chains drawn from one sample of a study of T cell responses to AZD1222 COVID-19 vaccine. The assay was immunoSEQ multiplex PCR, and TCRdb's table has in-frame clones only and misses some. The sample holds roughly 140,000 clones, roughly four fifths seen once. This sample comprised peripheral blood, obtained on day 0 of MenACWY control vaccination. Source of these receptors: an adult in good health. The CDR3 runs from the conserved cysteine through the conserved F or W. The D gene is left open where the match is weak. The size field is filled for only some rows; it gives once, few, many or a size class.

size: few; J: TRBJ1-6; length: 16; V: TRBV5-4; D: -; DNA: TGTGCCAGCAGCTCGCGGGACCAGGGCCCATATTCACCCCTCCACTTT; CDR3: CASSSRDQGPYSPLHF
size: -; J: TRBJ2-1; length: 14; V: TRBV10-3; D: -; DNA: TGTGCCATCAGTCAGTCAGAAGGGAGCAATGAGCAGTTCTTC; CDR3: CAISQSEGSNEQFF
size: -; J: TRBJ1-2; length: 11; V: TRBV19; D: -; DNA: TGTGCCAGTAGGAGTATTTATGGCTACACCTTC; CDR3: CASRSIYGYTF
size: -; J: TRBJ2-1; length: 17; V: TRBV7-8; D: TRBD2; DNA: TGTGCCAGCAGCCCCGAACGCATAGCGGGGGGCGGGAATGAGCAGTTCTTC; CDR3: CASSPERIAGGGNEQFF
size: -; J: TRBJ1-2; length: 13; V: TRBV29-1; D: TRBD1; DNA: TGCAGCGGCATAGGGACAGGGAGTGATGGCTACACCTTC; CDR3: CSGIGTGSDGYTF
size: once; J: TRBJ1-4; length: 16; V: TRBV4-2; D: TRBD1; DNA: TGTGCCAGCAGCCAAGTTAGCAGGGGGTCAAATGAAAAACTGTTTTTT; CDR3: CASSQVSRGSNEKLFF
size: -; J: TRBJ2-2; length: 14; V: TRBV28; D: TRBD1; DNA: TGTGCCAGCAGTTTATTGACAGGGACAGGGGAGCTGTTTTTT; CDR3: CASSLLTGTGELFF
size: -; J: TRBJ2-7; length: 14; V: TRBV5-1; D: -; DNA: TGCGCCAGCAGCTTGGCGGCTATCCCCTACGAGCAGTACTTC; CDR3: CASSLAAIPYEQYF
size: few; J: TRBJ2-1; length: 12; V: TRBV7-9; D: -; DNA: TGTGCCAGCAGCCTGCTTGGGGATGAGCAGTTCTTC; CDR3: CASSLLGDEQFF
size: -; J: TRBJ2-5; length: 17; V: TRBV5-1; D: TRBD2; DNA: TGCGCCAGCAGCTTAGCCGGGACTAGCGGGGCACAAGAGACCCAGTACTTC; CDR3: CASSLAGTSGAQETQYF
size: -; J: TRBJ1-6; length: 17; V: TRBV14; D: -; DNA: TGTGCCAGCAGCCAAGATCGAGGGGGCTCCTATAATTCACCCCTCCACTTT; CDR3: CASSQDRGGSYNSPLHF
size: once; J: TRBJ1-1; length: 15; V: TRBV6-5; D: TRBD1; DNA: TGTGCCAGCAGACCTCCGACAGGGAGGGACACTGAAGCTTTCTTT; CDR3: CASRPPTGRDTEAFF
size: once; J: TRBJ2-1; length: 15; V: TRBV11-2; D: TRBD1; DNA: TGTGCCAGCAGCTCCCTTCGACAGGGGAACGGGGAGCAGTTCTTC; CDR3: CASSSLRQGNGEQFF
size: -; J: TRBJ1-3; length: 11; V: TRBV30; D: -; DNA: TGTGCTTCCGACTCTGGAAACACCATATATTTT; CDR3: CASDSGNTIYF
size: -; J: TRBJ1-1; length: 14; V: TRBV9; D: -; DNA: TGTGCCAGCAGCGTTGGAGGGGAGAACACTGAAGCTTTCTTT; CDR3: CASSVGGENTEAFF
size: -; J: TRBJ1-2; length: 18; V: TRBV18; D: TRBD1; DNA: TGTGCCAGCTCACCGAACATCCCCCCCGGGACAGCGGTCTATGGCTACACCTTC; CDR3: CASSPNIPPGTAVYGYTF
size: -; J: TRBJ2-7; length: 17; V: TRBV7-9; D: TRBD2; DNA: TGTGCCAGCAGCTTTTCCACCGGGGGGGCCATTACCTACGAGCAGTACTTC; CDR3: CASSFSTGGAITYEQYF
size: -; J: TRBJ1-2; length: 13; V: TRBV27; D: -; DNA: TGTGCCAGCAGTCCCCGACGGTACTATGGCTACACCTTC; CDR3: CASSPRRYYGYTF
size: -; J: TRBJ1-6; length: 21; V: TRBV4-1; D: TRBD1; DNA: TGCGCCAGCAGCCAAGTCAAGGTATCAGGACAGGGCCCGTACTATAATTCACCCCTCCACTTT; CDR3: CASSQVKVSGQGPYYNSPLHF
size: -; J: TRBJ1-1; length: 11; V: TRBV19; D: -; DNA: TGTGCCAGTAGTGCCGGGACAGAAGCTTTCTTT; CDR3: CASSAGTEAFF
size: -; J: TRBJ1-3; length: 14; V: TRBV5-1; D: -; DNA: TGCGCCAGCAGCTTCTTGGGATCTGGAAACACCATATATTTT; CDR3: CASSFLGSGNTIYF
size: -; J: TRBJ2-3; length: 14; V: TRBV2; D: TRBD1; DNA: TGTGCCAGCAGCGCGACAGGGGTTTCGGATACGCAGTATTTT; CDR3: CASSATGVSDTQYF
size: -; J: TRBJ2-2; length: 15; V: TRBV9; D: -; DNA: TGTGCCAGCAGCGGCGGGTCCTTGGACACCGGGGAGCTGTTTTTT; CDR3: CASSGGSLDTGELFF
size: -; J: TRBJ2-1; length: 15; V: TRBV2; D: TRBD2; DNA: TGTGCCAGCAAAAAGAGCGGGGGGGCCGGAAATGAGCAGTTCTTC; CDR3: CASKKSGGAGNEQFF
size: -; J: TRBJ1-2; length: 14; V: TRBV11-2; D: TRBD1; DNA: TGTGCCAGCAGCTTAGAAGGACAGGTCTATGGCTACACCTTC; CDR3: CASSLEGQVYGYTF
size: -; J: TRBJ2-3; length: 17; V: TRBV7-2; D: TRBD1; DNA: TGTGCCAGCAGCTTATTGGGACAGGGATTAAGTACAGATACGCAGTATTTT; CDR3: CASSLLGQGLSTDTQYF
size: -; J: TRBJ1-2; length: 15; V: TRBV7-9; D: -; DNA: TGTGCCAGCAGCGCCCGGCGGGACTTTAACTATGGCTACACCTTC; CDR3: CASSARRDFNYGYTF
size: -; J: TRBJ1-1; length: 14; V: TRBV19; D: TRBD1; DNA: TGTGCCAGTAGTTCGGACAGGTGGAACACTGAAGCTTTCTTT; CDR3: CASSSDRWNTEAFF
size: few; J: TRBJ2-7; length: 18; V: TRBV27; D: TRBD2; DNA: TGTGCCAGCGGCAAAATAGCGGGGGTCGCCGTAGGAGGCGCCGAGCAGTACTTC; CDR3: CASGKIAGVAVGGAEQYF
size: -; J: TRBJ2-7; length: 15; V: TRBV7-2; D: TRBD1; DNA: TGTGCCAGCAGCCCAGCCGGGACAGGGTTCCACGAGCAGTACTTC; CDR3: CASSPAGTGFHEQYF
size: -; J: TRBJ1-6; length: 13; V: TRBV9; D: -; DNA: TGTGCCAGCAGCGCAGGCCGGGTCTCACCCCTCCACTTT; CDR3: CASSAGRVSPLHF
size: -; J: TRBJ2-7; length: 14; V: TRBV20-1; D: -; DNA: TGCAGTGCTAGTCGGTCGGCAGAATACTACGAGCAGTACTTC; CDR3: CSASRSAEYYEQYF
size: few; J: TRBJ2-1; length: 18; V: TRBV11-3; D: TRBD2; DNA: TGTGCCAGCAGCTTTTCCATAGGGCGGGGGGGTTCCTACAATGAGCAGTTCTTC; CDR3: CASSFSIGRGGSYNEQFF
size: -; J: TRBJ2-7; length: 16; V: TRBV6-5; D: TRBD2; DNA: TGTGCCAGCAGTTACTCGACGGGGGGGAGCTCCTACGAGCAGTACTTC; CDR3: CASSYSTGGSSYEQYF
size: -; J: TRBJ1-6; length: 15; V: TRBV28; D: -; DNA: TGTGCCAGCAGTTTATGGCGGACGGGGAATTCACCCCTCCACTTT; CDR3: CASSLWRTGNSPLHF
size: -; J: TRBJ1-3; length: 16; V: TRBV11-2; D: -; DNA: TGTGCCAGCAGCTTGATCCCGGGGGGCTCTGGAAACACCATATATTTT; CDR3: CASSLIPGGSGNTIYF
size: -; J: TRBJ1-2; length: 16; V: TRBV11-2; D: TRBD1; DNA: TGTGCCAGCAGCTTAGCCCTCGACAGGGGCCTATCGGGCTACACCTTC; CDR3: CASSLALDRGLSGYTF
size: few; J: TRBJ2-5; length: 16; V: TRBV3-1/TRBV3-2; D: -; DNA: TGTGCCAGCAGCCAAGAAGGCTTACAGGGATGGGAGACCCAGTACTTC; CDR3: CASSQEGLQGWETQYF
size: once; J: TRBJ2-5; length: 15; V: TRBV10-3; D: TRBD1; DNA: TGTGCCATCAGTGAGCCGGACAGGGAGAAGGAGACCCAGTACTTC; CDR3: CAISEPDREKETQYF
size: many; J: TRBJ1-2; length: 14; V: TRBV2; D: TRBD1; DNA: TGTGCCAGCAGTGAAGGTTCCAGGGGGTATGGCTACACCTTC; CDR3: CASSEGSRGYGYTF
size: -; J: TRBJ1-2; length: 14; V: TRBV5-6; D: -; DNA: TGTGCCAGCAGCTTTCCCGGGACATACTATGGCTACACCTTC; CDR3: CASSFPGTYYGYTF
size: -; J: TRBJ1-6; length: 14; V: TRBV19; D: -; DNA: TGTGCCAGTAGCAGAGACCCAGGGGTTTCACCCCTCCACTTT; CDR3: CASSRDPGVSPLHF
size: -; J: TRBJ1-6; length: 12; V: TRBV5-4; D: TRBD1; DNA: TGTGCCAGCAGCGGAGGACAGGGAAGGAGCTTGTTT; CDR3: CASSGGQGRSLF
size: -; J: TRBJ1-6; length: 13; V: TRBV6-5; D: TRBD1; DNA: TGTGCCAGCAACCGACAGGGGAATTCACCCCTCCACTTT; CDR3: CASNRQGNSPLHF
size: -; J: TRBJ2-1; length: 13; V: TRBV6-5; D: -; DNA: TGTGCCAGCAGTATGGAGTCCGGGCGGGAGCAGTTCTTC; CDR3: CASSMESGREQFF
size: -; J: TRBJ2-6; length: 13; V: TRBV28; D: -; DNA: TGTGCCAGCAGTTTCGGTGGGGCCAACGTCCTGACTTTC; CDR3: CASSFGGANVLTF
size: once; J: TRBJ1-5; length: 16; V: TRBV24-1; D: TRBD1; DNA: TGTGCCACCAGTGATGCGGACAGGGGTAGCAATCAGCCCCAGCATTTT; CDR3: CATSDADRGSNQPQHF
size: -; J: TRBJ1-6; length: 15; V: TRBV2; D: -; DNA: TGTGCCAGCAGCGAGGAGCAGGGGATTAATTCACCCCTCCACTTT; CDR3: CASSEEQGINSPLHF
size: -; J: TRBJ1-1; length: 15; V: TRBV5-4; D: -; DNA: TGTGCCAGCAGCTCCGAATTACAGGTCCGGAATGAAGCTTTCTTT; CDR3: CASSSELQVRNEAFF
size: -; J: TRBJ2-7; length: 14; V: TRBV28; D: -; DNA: TGTGCCAGCAGTTTATCCGACGGTTCCTACGAGCAGTACTTC; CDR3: CASSLSDGSYEQYF
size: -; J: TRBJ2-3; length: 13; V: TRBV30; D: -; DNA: TGTGCCTTGACAGTCTATAGCACAGATACGCAGTATTTT; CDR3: CALTVYSTDTQYF
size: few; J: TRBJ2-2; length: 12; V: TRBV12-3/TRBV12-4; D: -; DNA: TGTGCCAGCAGAAAGGGCAGCGGGGAGCTGTTTTTT; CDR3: CASRKGSGELFF